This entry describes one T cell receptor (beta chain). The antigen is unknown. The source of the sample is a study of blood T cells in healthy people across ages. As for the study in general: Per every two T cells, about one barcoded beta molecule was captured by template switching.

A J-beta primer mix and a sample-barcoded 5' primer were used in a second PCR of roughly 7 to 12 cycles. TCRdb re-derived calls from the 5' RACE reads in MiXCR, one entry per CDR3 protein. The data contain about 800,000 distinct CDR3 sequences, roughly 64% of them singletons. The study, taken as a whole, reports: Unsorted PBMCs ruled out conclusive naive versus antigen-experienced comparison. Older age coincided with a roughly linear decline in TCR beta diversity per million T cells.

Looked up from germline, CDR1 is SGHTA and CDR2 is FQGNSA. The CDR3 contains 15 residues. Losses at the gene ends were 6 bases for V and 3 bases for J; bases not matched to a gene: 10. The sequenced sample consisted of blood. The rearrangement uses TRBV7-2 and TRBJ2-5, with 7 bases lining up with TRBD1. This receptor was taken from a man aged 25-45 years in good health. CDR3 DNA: TGTGCCAGCAGAAAGACAGGGAATTGGAAAGAGACCCAGTACTTC. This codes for CASRKTGNWKETQYF.